Below, 10 T cell receptor beta chains from the same sample are listed, as sequenced in a study of T cells after posttransplantation cyclophosphamide. Produced via immunoSEQ multiplex PCR; TCRdb's table is partial and in-frame only. This table holds tens of thousands of clones, about 91% found once. The sequenced sample was PBMCs. The receptors here all came from a woman between 50 and 59 years old in good health and a related stem cell transplant donor.

The rearrangement uses TRBV7-3 and TRBJ2-1; 8 positions agree with TRBD2. CDR1 is SGHTA, CDR2 FQGTGA, per germline. The CDR3 contains 14 residues. After removal of 5 bases from V and 4 bases from J, the junction contained 4 bases not matched to a gene. For the CDR3, the DNA is TGTGCCAGCAGCCGGGAGGGCCTATACAATGAGCAGTTCTTC. Translating gives CASSREGLYNEQFF. The full variable domain, its missing parts supplied by reference TRBV7-3 and TRBJ2-1, is GAGVSQTPSNKVTEKGKYVELRCDPISGHTALYWYRQSLGQGPEFLIYFQGTGAADDSGLPNDRFFAVRPEGSVSTLKIQRTERGDSAVYLCASSREGLYNEQFFGPGTRLTVL.

The chain uses TRBV6-1 and TRBJ1-5; D remains ambiguous. The germline V and J ends were trimmed by 4 bases and 9 bases, with 10 bases remaining between them. The germline gives CDR1 MNHNS, CDR2 SASEGT. The CDR3 covers 12 residues. The DNA for the CDR3 is TGTGCCAGCAGTGGGCTAGCTGGGCCCCAGCATTTT. Translating gives CASSGLAGPQHF.

The chain employs TRBV5-6 and TRBJ1-1; a weak D match, TRBD1 (5 bases). Germline V gives CDR1 SGHDT, CDR2 YYEEEE. The V end lost 4 bases, the J end lost 1 base, and 14 bases lay between the germline ends. The CDR3 consists of 15 residues. DNA of the CDR3: TGTGCCAGCAGCATACAAACAGGAGAGAACACTGAAGCTTTCTTT. Translated: CASSIQTGENTEAFF.

This rearrangement joins TRBV5-4 to TRBJ2-4, with D unresolved. CDR1 is SGHNT and CDR2 is YYREEE in the germline V gene (reference sequence). The CDR3 totals 12 residues. Deletions cut 0 bases from V and 9 bases from J, with 7 bases between. The CDR3 spells CASSLGGSIQYF. In DNA, the CDR3 is TGTGCCAGCAGCTTGGGAGGTTCCATTCAGTACTTC.

The genes are TRBV30 and TRBJ1-5; D remains unclear. Trimming took off 2 bases at V and 2 bases at J, with 4 bases between the two ends. Germline lookup yields CDR1 GTSNPN and CDR2 SVGIG (reference sequence). The CDR3 is made up of 12 amino acids. The chain's CDR3 is CAWSTGNQPQHF. The CDR3 DNA sequence: TGTGCCTGGAGTACAGGCAATCAGCCCCAGCATTTT.

The chain joins TRBV19 to TRBJ1-4; D call uncertain. The CDR3 sequence is 13 residues long. The germline V gene has CDR1 LNHDA and CDR2 SQIVND (reference sequence). V was trimmed by 6 bases and J by 8 bases, leaving 13 bases between them. CDR3 coding DNA: TGTGCCAGTAGCCCCTTTGTGGGCGAAAAACTGTTTTTT. Translated: CASSPFVGEKLFF.

The chain couples TRBV4-1 to TRBJ2-6; D is perhaps TRBD1 (6 bases). The V gene lost 3 bases and the J gene lost 0 bases, with 15 bases spanning the gap. Germline assignment: CDR1 MGHRA and CDR2 YSYEKL. This CDR3 comprises 18 residues. The CDR3 DNA reads as TGCGCCAGCAGCCAGTTGGACAGAGTTTTCTCTGGGGCCAACGTCCTGACTTTC. This codes for CASSQLDRVFSGANVLTF.

The chain joins TRBV30 to TRBJ2-1, with D possibly TRBD2 on 6 matching bases. There are 15 residues in the CDR3. CDR1 is GTSNPN, CDR2 SVGIG, per germline (reference sequence). The ends were cut back, 0 bases at V and 2 bases at J, with 11 bases in the middle. The CDR3 reads CAWSVEIAAYNEQFF. The CDR3 DNA sequence: TGTGCCTGGAGTGTCGAGATAGCGGCCTACAATGAGCAGTTCTTC.

This chain connects TRBV7-9 to TRBJ2-7, with TRBD2 matching over 10 bases. The trim removed 4 bases at V and 0 bases at J, leaving 3 bases unmatched. The V gene's germline CDR1 is SEHNR and CDR2 FQNEAQ (reference sequence). This CDR3 contains 15 residues. This chain's CDR3 is CASSYGTSASYEQYF. CDR3 nucleotide sequence: TGTGCCAGCAGCTACGGGACTAGCGCCTCCTACGAGCAGTACTTC.

This chain connects TRBV28 to TRBJ2-3; 9 bases map to TRBD1. V trimming: 8 bases; J trimming: 4 bases; junction bases outside the gene matches: 13. Germline lookup yields CDR1 MDHEN and CDR2 SYDVKM. The CDR3 has 16 residues. In DNA, the CDR3 is TGTGCCAGCGCCGGACGGGGACAGGGCATTTCAGATACGCAGTATTTT. Its protein product is CASAGRGQGISDTQYF. Combining the CDR3 with reference TRBV28 and TRBJ2-3 gives the whole variable domain DVKVTQSSRYLVKRTGEKVFLECVQDMDHENMFWYRQDPGLGLRLIYFSYDVKMKEKGDIPEGYSVSREKKERFSLILESASTNQTSMYLCASAGRGQGISDTQYFGPGTRLTVL.